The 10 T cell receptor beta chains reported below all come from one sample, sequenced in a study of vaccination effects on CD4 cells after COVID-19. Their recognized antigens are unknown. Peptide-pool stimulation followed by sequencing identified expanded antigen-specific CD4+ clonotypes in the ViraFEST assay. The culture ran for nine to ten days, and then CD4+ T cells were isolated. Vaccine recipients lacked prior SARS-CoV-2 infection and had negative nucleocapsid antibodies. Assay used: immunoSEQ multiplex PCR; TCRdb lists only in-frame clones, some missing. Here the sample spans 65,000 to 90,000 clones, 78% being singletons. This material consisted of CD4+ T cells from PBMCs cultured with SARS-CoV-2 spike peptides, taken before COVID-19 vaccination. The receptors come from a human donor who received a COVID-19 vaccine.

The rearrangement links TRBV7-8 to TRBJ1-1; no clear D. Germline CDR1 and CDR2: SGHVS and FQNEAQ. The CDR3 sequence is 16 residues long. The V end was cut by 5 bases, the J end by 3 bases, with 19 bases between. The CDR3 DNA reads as TGTGCCAGCAGCCCCACTAGGTGGGTAGGAGACACTGAAGCTTTCTTT. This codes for CASSPTRWVGDTEAFF. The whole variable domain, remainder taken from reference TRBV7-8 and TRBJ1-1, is GAGVSQSPRYKVAKRGQDVALRCDPISGHVSLFWYQQALGQGPEFLTYFQNEAQLDKSGLPSDRFFAERPEGSVSTLKIQRTQQEDSAVYLCASSPTRWVGDTEAFFGQGTRLTVV.

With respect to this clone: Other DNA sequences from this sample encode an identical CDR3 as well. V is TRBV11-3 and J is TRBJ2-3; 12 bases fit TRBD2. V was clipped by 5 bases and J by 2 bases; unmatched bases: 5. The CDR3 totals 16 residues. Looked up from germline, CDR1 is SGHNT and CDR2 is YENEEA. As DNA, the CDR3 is TGTGCCAGCAGCCTACTAGCGGGGGGTTCCACAGATACGCAGTATTTT. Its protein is CASSLLAGGSTDTQYF.

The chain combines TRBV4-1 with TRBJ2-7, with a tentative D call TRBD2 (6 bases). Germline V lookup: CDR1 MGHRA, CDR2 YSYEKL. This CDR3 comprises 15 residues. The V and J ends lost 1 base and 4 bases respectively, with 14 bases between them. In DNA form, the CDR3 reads TGCGCCAGCAGCCAAGGGTATCAGGGAGGATACGAGCAGTACGTC. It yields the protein CASSQGYQGGYEQYV.

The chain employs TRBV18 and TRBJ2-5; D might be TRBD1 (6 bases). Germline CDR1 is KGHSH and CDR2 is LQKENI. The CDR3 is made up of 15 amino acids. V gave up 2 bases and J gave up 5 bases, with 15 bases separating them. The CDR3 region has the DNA TGTGCCAGCTCACCATCCCCGGACAGTGGGGAGACCCAGTACTTC. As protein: CASSPSPDSGETQYF.

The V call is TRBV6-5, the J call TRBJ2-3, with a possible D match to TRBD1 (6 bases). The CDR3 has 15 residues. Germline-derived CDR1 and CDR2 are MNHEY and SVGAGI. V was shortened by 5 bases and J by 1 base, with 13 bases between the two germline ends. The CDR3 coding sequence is TGTGCCAGCAGTAAACAGGGTTCACGCACAGATACGCAGTATTTT. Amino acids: CASSKQGSRTDTQYF.

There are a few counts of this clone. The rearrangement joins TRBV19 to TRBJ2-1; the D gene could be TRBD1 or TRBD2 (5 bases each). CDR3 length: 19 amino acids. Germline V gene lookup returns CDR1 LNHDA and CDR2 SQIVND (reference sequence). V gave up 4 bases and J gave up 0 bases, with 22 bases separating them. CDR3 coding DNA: TGTGCCAGTAGTACTCAGCCGGGACGAGGCCCAAGCTCCTACAATGAGCAGTTCTTC. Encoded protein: CASSTQPGRGPSSYNEQFF.

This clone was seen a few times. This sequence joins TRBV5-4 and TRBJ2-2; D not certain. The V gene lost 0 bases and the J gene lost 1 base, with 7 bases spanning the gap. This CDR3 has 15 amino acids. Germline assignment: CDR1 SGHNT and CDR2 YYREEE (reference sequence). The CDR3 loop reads CASSLVSRNTGELFF. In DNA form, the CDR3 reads TGTGCCAGCAGCTTGGTGTCCCGGAACACCGGGGAGCTGTTTTTT.

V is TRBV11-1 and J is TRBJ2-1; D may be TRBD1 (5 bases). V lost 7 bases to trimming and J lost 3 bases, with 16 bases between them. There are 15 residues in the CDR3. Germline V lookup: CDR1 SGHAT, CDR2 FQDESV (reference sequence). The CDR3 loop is CASTTTGRVYNEQFF. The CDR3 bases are TGTGCCAGCACCACCACGGGCAGGGTCTACAATGAGCAGTTCTTC.

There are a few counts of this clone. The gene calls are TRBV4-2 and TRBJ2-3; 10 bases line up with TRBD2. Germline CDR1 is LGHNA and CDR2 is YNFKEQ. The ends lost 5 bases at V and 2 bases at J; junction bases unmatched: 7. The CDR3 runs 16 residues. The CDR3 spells CASSTRTSGTTDTQYF. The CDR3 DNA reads TGTGCCAGCAGCACCAGGACTAGCGGAACCACAGATACGCAGTATTTT.

The CDR3 reads CATRTDYGYTF. DNA for the CDR3: TGTGCCACAAGAACAGATTATGGCTACACCTTC. The chain joins TRBV24-1 to TRBJ1-2; no definite D call. Trimming shortened V by 10 bases and J by 5 bases, and 10 bases separated the two germline ends. Germline values: CDR1 KGHDR, CDR2 SFDVKD. The CDR3 covers 11 residues.